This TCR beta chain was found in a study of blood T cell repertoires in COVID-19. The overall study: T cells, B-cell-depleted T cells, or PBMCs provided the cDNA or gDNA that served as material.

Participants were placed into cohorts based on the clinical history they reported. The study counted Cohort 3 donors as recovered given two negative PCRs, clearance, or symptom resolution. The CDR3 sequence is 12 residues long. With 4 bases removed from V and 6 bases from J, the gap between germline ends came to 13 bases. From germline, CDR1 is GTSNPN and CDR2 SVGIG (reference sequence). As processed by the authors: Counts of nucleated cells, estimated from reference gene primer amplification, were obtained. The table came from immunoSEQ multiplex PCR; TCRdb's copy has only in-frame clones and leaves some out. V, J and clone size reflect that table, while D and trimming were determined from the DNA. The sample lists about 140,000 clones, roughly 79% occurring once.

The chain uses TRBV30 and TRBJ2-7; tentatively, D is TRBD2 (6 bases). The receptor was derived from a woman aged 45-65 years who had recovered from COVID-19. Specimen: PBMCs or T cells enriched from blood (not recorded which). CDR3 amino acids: CAWTRLDVEQYF. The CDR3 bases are TGTGCCTGGACCCGACTAGACGTCGAGCAGTACTTC.